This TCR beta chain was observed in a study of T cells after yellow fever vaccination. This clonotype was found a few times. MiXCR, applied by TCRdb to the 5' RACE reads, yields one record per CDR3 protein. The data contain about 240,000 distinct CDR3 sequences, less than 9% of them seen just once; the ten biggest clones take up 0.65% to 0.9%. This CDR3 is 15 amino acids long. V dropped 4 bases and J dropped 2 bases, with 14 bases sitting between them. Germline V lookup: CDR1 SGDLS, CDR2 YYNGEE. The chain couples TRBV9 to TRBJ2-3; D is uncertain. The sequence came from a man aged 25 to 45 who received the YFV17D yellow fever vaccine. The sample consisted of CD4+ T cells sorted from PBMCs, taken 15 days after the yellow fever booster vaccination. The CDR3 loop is CASSPGTRITDTQYF. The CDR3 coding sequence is TGTGCCAGCAGCCCAGGTACCCGAATCACAGATACGCAGTATTTT.